This record concerns one T cell receptor (beta chain) sequence. Antigen: not known. RNA amounts of roughly 0.45 to 1 ug underwent reverse transcription with random hexamers. Amplification of TCR beta CDR3 was carried out by immunoSEQ multiplex PCR, which covered 54 Vbeta and 13 Jbeta segments. Via MiXCR, TCRdb re-called the immunoSEQ multiplex PCR reads, giving one row per CDR3 protein. Among 300,000 or so distinct CDR3 sequences, under 95% were seen once, and the ten largest hold less than 0.08%. The data were obtained in a study of CD8 T cells in Susac syndrome. General study points: The study's TCR sequencing and HLA analysis covered a relatively small number of individuals, and the study acknowledged this.

CD8+ and CD4+ T cells taken from blood had their TCR beta sequenced. Negative isolation yielded CD4+ and CD8+ T cells, and FACS enriched TEMRA cells. This receptor was identified in a human donor with multiple sclerosis. Sequencing was done on a sample of CD4+ T cells from PBMCs.

DNA of the CDR3: TGTGCCAGCACAGTAGGGGTTAACACCGGGGAGCTGTTTTTT. Amino acids: CASTVGVNTGELFF. This sequence joins TRBV2 and TRBJ2-2, with D possibly TRBD1 on 5 matching bases. CDR3 length equals 14 residues. V shed 7 bases and J shed 2 bases, with 11 bases lying between them. Germline V CDR1 and CDR2: SNHLY, FYNNEI.